Reported below is one TCR beta chain. As yet, its antigen is unknown. The data belong to a study of neoadjuvant nivolumab and ipilimumab in lung cancer. TCRdb keeps only in-frame clones here, not all; method: immunoSEQ multiplex PCR. The table has about 38,000 clones, roughly 87% seen once. Study-wide results and caveats: TCR richness and clonality were higher in tumors than adjacent uninvolved lung. Only two of four nivolumab-treated tumors gained richness and clonality by surgery.

The TCR was taken from an adult with non-small cell lung cancer. The sample in question was peripheral blood, obtained before neoadjuvant nivolumab, alone or with ipilimumab.

The CDR3 region is CASDGLAGGWDTQYF. CDR3 DNA: TGTGCCAGCGACGGTCTAGCGGGAGGTTGGGATACGCAGTATTTT. V is TRBV7-2 and J is TRBJ2-3; 11 bases fit TRBD2. The CDR3 extends over 15 amino acids. In germline, CDR1 is SGHTA, CDR2 FQGNSA. Trimming removed 8 bases from V and 6 bases from J; junction bases left unmatched: 10.